This is a list of T cell receptor beta chains from one sample in a study of T cells in Graves' hyperthyroidism and ophthalmopathy. Each CDR3 protein is one row after TCRdb ran MiXCR on the multiplex PCR reads. The repertoire has hundreds of thousands of distinct CDR3 sequences, under 15% of them found once; the top ten carry roughly 13%. The sample comprised blood. The receptors were sampled from a man aged 18-30 years with Graves' ophthalmopathy. CDR3s include the opening cysteine and the closing phenylalanine or tryptophan. A D gene is named only where the DNA matches it firmly. Size is omitted from some rows. Given values are once, few, many or a class for expanded clones.

TRBV3-1	.	15	TRBJ1-1	many	CASSQGGRENIEAFF	TGTGCCAGCAGTCAGGGCGGCAGGGAGAACATTGAAGCTTTCTTT
TRBV20-1	.	10	TRBJ2-5	many	CSAWGETQYF	TGCAGTGCCTGGGGGGAGACCCAGTACTTC
TRBV3-1	.	15	TRBJ2-1	many	CASSQDPSGYNEQFF	TGTGCCAGCAGCCAAGATCCTAGTGGCTACAATGAGCAGTTCTTC
TRBV5-1	.	13	TRBJ1-2	many	CASSLVQGYGYTF	TGTGCCAGCAGCTTGGTTCAGGGTTATGGCTACACCTTC
TRBV6-1	.	16	TRBJ1-4	.	CASTLPQFLGNEKLFF	TGTGCCAGCACCCTCCCCCAGTTCCTCGGTAATGAAAAACTGTTTTTT
TRBV11-2	TRBD2	16	TRBJ2-1	many	CASGGAGGPVGNEQFF	TGTGCCAGCGGGGGCGCGGGGGGGCCCGTGGGCAATGAGCAGTTCTTC
TRBV6-1	TRBD1	14	TRBJ2-5	.	CATALQGSFGTQYF	TGTGCCACCGCATTACAGGGGTCATTTGGGACCCAGTACTTC
TRBV6-1	.	16	TRBJ2-1	.	CAALIQRLSSYNEQFF	TGTGCCGCCCTTATCCAGCGACTGAGCTCCTACAATGAGCAGTTCTTC
TRBV20-1	.	12	TRBJ2-4	many	CSAREGANIQYF	TGCAGTGCTAGAGAGGGGGCGAACATTCAGTACTTC
TRBV6-1	TRBD2	18	TRBJ2-2	.	CASSGLAALGWVTGELFF	TGTGCCAGCAGTGGACTAGCGGCCCTGGGGTGGGTCACCGGGGAGCTGTTTTTT
TRBV7-6	TRBD1	15	TRBJ2-3	many	CASSQDRVGADTQYF	TGTGCCAGCAGCCAAGACAGGGTGGGGGCAGATACGCAGTATTTT
TRBV12-5	TRBD2	17	TRBJ2-1	once	CASGSASGSWNHGEQFF	TGTGCTAGTGGTTCTGCTAGCGGGAGTTGGAACCACGGGGAGCAGTTCTTC
TRBV10-1	TRBD2	18	TRBJ2-3	many	CASSGGPQRGSSTDTQYF	TGCGCCAGCAGTGGAGGCCCCCAGCGGGGGTCTAGCACAGATACGCAGTATTTT
TRBV5-6	TRBD1	14	TRBJ1-1	.	CASSLELGQTEAFF	TGTGCCAGCAGCTTGGAGTTGGGACAGACGGAAGCTTTCTTT
TRBV11-1	.	14	TRBJ1-1	many	CASRREAESTEAFF	TGTGCCAGCCGGCGAGAGGCAGAGAGCACTGAAGCTTTCTTT
TRBV9	TRBD2	14	TRBJ2-1	many	CASNGLADYNEQFF	TGTGCCAGCAATGGACTAGCGGATTACAATGAGCAGTTCTTC
TRBV2	.	12	TRBJ1-3	.	CASSEGRNTVYF	TGTGCCAGCAGTGAAGGGAGAAACACCGTATATTTT
TRBV3-1	TRBD2	13	TRBJ2-3	many	CASSQREPDTQYF	TGTGCCAGCAGCCAGCGGGAGCCAGATACGCAGTATTTT
TRBV2	.	16	TRBJ2-3	many	CASSDIPSSSTDTQYF	TGTGCCAGCAGTGACATCCCTTCCTCTAGCACAGATACGCAGTATTTT
TRBV5-1	.	14	TRBJ1-2	many	CASSSSQGGYGYTF	TGCGCCAGCAGCTCCTCTCAGGGAGGCTATGGCTACACCTTC
TRBV10-3	.	13	TRBJ1-2	.	CAISGVREYGYTF	TGTGCCATCAGTGGAGTCAGGGAATATGGCTACACCTTC
TRBV12-3/TRBV12-4	.	14	TRBJ1-4	many	CASSFQGDVEKLFF	TGTGCCAGCAGTTTTCAGGGCGACGTCGAAAAACTGTTTTTT
TRBV29-1	.	11	TRBJ1-1	.	CSAEGGDEAFF	TGCAGCGCCGAGGGAGGGGATGAAGCTTTCTTT
TRBV19	TRBD1	15	TRBJ2-5	few	CASSMETGGMETQYF	TGTGCCAGTAGTATGGAGACAGGGGGTATGGAGACCCAGTACTTC
TRBV2	.	12	TRBJ1-6	many	CASRNLNSPLHF	TGTGCCAGCCGGAACCTTAATTCACCCCTCCACTTT
TRBV29-1	TRBD1	16	TRBJ2-2	few	CSVEERDRGGTGELFF	TGCAGCGTTGAAGAAAGGGACAGGGGGGGCACCGGGGAGCTGTTTTTT
TRBV3-1	TRBD1	13	TRBJ2-2	.	CASSPQTGVELFF	TGTGCCAGCAGCCCTCAGACAGGGGTCGAGCTGTTTTTT
TRBV7-9	.	14	TRBJ2-7	many	CASSVGPAKGEQYF	TGTGCCAGCAGCGTAGGCCCGGCCAAGGGTGAGCAGTACTTC
TRBV24-1	TRBD2	15	TRBJ2-3	.	CATSALAGGTDTQYF	TGTGCCACCAGTGCACTAGCGGGAGGGACAGATACGCAGTATTTT
TRBV7-9	TRBD1	13	TRBJ2-7	many	CASSFGTGGEQYF	TGTGCCAGCAGCTTCGGGACAGGGGGCGAGCAGTACTTC
TRBV9	TRBD1	16	TRBJ1-2	.	CASSGKGQGVFYGYTF	TGTGCCAGCAGCGGCAAGGGACAGGGGGTCTTCTATGGCTACACCTTC
TRBV7-2	TRBD1	16	TRBJ1-1	many	CASKVPGQGAGTEAFF	TGTGCCAGCAAAGTCCCGGGACAGGGGGCAGGCACTGAAGCTTTCTTT
TRBV11-3	.	15	TRBJ1-1	many	CASSRSGPGHTEAFF	TGTGCCAGCAGCCGCTCCGGGCCTGGGCACACTGAAGCTTTCTTT
TRBV2	.	13	TRBJ1-1	many	CASSGEGSLGAFF	TGTGCCAGCAGTGGAGAAGGGAGCCTCGGGGCTTTCTTT
TRBV2	TRBD1	15	TRBJ2-5	many	CASRRGPETQETQYF	TGTGCCAGCAGGAGGGGGCCAGAGACCCAAGAGACCCAGTACTTC
TRBV7-3	.	15	TRBJ2-7	many	CASSLTSGGRYEQYF	TGTGCCAGCAGCTTAACTAGCGGTGGTCGGTACGAGCAGTACTTC
TRBV20-1	TRBD2	15	TRBJ2-5	many	CSANLAGVIQETQYF	TGCAGTGCGAACCTAGCGGGAGTTATCCAAGAGACCCAGTACTTC
TRBV20-1	.	11	TRBJ2-1	many	CSADPAGGQFF	TGCAGTGCTGACCCTGCTGGGGGGCAGTTCTTC
TRBV29-1	TRBD2	16	TRBJ2-5	few	CSVEVSGTSGSETQYF	TGCAGCGTTGAAGTTTCTGGGACTAGCGGGAGCGAGACCCAGTACTTC
TRBV11-2	.	12	TRBJ1-1	many	CASSYRGTEAFF	TGTGCCAGCAGCTATAGGGGGACTGAAGCTTTCTTT
TRBV7-9	TRBD1	14	TRBJ1-1	many	CASNVVTGETEAFF	TGTGCCAGCAACGTCGTAACAGGGGAGACTGAAGCTTTCTTT
TRBV24-1	.	13	TRBJ1-1	many	CATSSPGYTEAFF	TGTGCCACCAGCTCTCCAGGGTACACTGAAGCTTTCTTT
TRBV7-2	TRBD1	15	TRBJ2-1	many	CASSYDRDTYNEQFF	TGTGCCAGCAGCTACGACAGGGATACCTACAATGAGCAGTTCTTC
TRBV20-1	.	13	TRBJ1-2	many	CSAGEGRSLGYTF	TGCAGTGCAGGCGAAGGAAGGTCTTTGGGCTACACCTTC
TRBV29-1	.	15	TRBJ1-2	many	CSVEAGSQEWEGYTF	TGCAGCGTTGAAGCGGGTTCTCAGGAGTGGGAGGGCTACACCTTC
TRBV20-1	.	12	TRBJ1-1	many	CSAPTGNTEAFF	TGCAGTGCCCCGACAGGGAACACTGAAGCTTTCTTT
TRBV29-1	TRBD2	17	TRBJ2-2	few	CSVAGLAGALNTGELFF	TGCAGCGTTGCGGGACTAGCGGGGGCCTTGAACACCGGGGAGCTGTTTTTT
TRBV6-1	.	14	TRBJ2-1	many	CASSLGLGYNEQFF	TGTGCCAGCAGTTTGGGACTTGGCTACAATGAGCAGTTCTTC
TRBV3-1	.	15	TRBJ1-2	many	CASSQGQQAIYGYTF	TGTGCCAGCAGCCAAGGACAGCAAGCCATCTATGGCTACACCTTC
TRBV29-1	TRBD2	13	TRBJ2-2	.	CSAGLAGGRELFF	TGCAGCGCTGGACTAGCGGGAGGAAGGGAGCTGTTTTTT
TRBV6-1	TRBD1	14	TRBJ1-2	few	CASSEGQGVDGYTF	TGTGCCAGCAGTGAGGGACAGGGGGTGGATGGCTACACCTTC